These 21 T cell receptor beta chains share one sample of origin, sequenced in a study of blood T cell repertoires in COVID-19. Sequenced by immunoSEQ multiplex PCR; TCRdb stores in-frame clones only, minus some. The sample carries about 300,000 clones, around nine tenths recorded once. What was sequenced was PBMCs or T cells enriched from blood (not recorded which). These receptors came from a woman aged 30 to 39 who had recovered from COVID-19.

The genes are TRBV19 and TRBJ1-5, with TRBD1 matching 9 bases. Germline values: CDR1 LNHDA, CDR2 SQIVND (reference sequence). Trimming at V came to 6 bases and at J to 7 bases, leaving 4 bases not matched to a gene. The CDR3 is 13 residues long. CDR3 nucleotides: TGTGCCAGTAGCGGACAGGGGTACCAGCCCCAGCATTTT. Encoded protein: CASSGQGYQPQHF.

The rearrangement joins TRBV19 to TRBJ2-1, with 7 bases identical to TRBD2. Germline loops: CDR1 LNHDA, CDR2 SQIVND (reference sequence). CDR3 length: 18 amino acids. After removal of 3 bases from V and 4 bases from J, the junction contained 15 bases not matched to a gene. As DNA, the CDR3 is TGTGCCAGTAGTATCGATGGGCTAGCGGAAAATTCATACAATGAGCAGTTCTTC. Translated: CASSIDGLAENSYNEQFF.

The chain combines TRBV7-9 with TRBJ2-3; D might be TRBD1 (6 bases). The CDR3 has 15 residues. Germline CDR1 SEHNR, CDR2 FQNEAQ (reference sequence). V lost 1 base and J 6 bases, leaving 14 bases between the germline ends. DNA of the CDR3: TGTGCCAGCAGCTTAGAAGGTCAGGGGTCCGATACGCAGTATTTT. Translated, it gives CASSLEGQGSDTQYF.

The J gene is TRBJ2-3, the V gene TRBV2, with 10 positions matching TRBD2. Germline CDR1 reads SNHLY; CDR2 reads FYNNEI. The CDR3 totals 14 residues. J gave up 0 bases and V 8 bases, and 2 bases lay outside the gene matches. This CDR3 is CASPTSGSTDTQYF. CDR3 coding DNA: TGTGCCAGCCCGACTAGCGGGAGCACAGATACGCAGTATTTT.

The rearrangement uses TRBV28 and TRBJ2-3; 16 bases match TRBD2. Germline trimming cut 3 bases from V and 2 bases from J; bases unmatched to any gene: 2. CDR1 MDHEN and CDR2 SYDVKM come from the germline V gene. CDR3 length: 17 residues. CDR3 loop: CASSLGLAGGLTDTQYF. CDR3 sequence (DNA): TGTGCCAGCAGTTTGGGACTAGCGGGAGGGCTCACAGATACGCAGTATTTT.

This clone was observed once. The chain recombines TRBV5-4 with TRBJ2-1; TRBD2 might be the D (6 bases). This CDR3 region has 16 residues. From germline, CDR1 is SGHNT and CDR2 YYREEE (reference sequence). Deletions cut 1 base from V and 1 base from J, with 12 bases between. The CDR3 nucleotides are TGTGCCAGCAGCTTGATAGCGGAGACATCCTACAATGAGCAGTTCTTC. This codes for CASSLIAETSYNEQFF.

The chain carries TRBV6-5 and TRBJ2-7; 9 bases agree with TRBD1. The CDR3 is 13 residues long. V gave up 8 bases and J gave up 3 bases; unmatched junction bases: 5. Germline V gives CDR1 MNHEY, CDR2 SVGAGI. The CDR3 nucleotides read TGTGCCAGCGGACAGGGGAGGCTCTACGAGCAGTACTTC. Protein sequence: CASGQGRLYEQYF.

The chain joins TRBV28 to TRBJ2-1, with 9 positions matching TRBD1. This CDR3 has 13 amino acids. Germline assignment: CDR1 MDHEN and CDR2 SYDVKM. V shed 10 bases, J shed 8 bases, and the junction held 9 bases outside the gene matches. DNA for the CDR3: TGTGCCAATAGTGGGACAGGGTACGATGAGCAGTTCTTC. It codes for CANSGTGYDEQFF.

V gene TRBV5-4 combines with J gene TRBJ2-7, with D maybe TRBD1 (5 bases). CDR1 and CDR2 (germline): SGHNT, YYREEE (reference sequence). The CDR3 runs 14 residues. Trimming took 0 bases from V and 3 from J, leaving 10 bases between them. The CDR3 spells CASSLADTYYEQYF. In nucleotides, the CDR3 is TGTGCCAGCAGCTTGGCGGACACCTACTACGAGCAGTACTTC.

This clone was found once. The chain links TRBV19 to TRBJ2-7, with D perhaps matching TRBD2 (6 bases). CDR1 and CDR2 (germline): LNHDA, SQIVND (reference sequence). Trimming left V 3 bases short and J 0 bases short, with 12 bases between. The CDR3 length is 15 residues. The DNA of the CDR3 is TGTGCCAGTAGTATCGCTCGGGGGAGCTCCTACGAGCAGTACTTC. Its translation is CASSIARGSSYEQYF.

The rearrangement links TRBV7-2 to TRBJ2-7; possible D gene TRBD1, 6 bases. This CDR3 has 15 amino acids. CDR1 and CDR2 from the germline V gene are SGHTA and FQGNSA. V lost 5 bases to trimming and J lost 4 bases, with 18 bases between them. CDR3 sequence (DNA): TGTGCCAGCAGCCAGGAAACCCAGGGGTTTTACGAGCAGTACTTC. Protein product: CASSQETQGFYEQYF.

In this sample, this clone turned up once. V is TRBV18 and J is TRBJ2-7; D may be TRBD2 (6 bases). The CDR3 is made up of 15 amino acids. CDR1 is KGHSH, CDR2 LQKENI, per germline. V lost 2 bases and J lost 6, with 17 bases in between. Written as DNA, the CDR3 is TGTGCCAGCTCACCAGAGACTAGTCAATCCGCCGAGCAGTACTTC. It is translated as CASSPETSQSAEQYF. Drawing the rest from reference TRBV18 and TRBJ2-7, the complete variable domain is NAGVMQNPRHLVRRRGQEARLRCSPMKGHSHVYWYRQLPEEGLKFMVYLQKENIIDESGMPKERFSAEFPKEGPSILRIQQVVRGDSAAYFCASSPETSQSAEQYFGPGTRLTVT.

The chain links TRBV7-2 to TRBJ1-1, with D tentatively TRBD1 (5 bases). This CDR3 region has 14 residues. The germline V and J ends were trimmed by 4 bases and 3 bases, with 12 bases remaining between them. Germline V gene data show CDR1 as SGHTA and CDR2 as FQGNSA. The CDR3 DNA follows: TGTGCCAGCAGCTCTTCAGGGTTCTACACTGAAGCTTTCTTT. Protein sequence: CASSSSGFYTEAFF. Full variable domain (rest looked up from reference TRBV7-2 and TRBJ1-1): GAGVSQSPSNKVTEKGKDVELRCDPISGHTALYWYRQSLGQGLEFLIYFQGNSAPDKSGLPSDRFSAERTGGSVSTLTIQRTQQEDSAVYLCASSSSGFYTEAFFGQGTRLTVV.

The chain couples TRBV28 to TRBJ2-5; 12 bases are a match to TRBD2. The V gene's germline CDR1 is MDHEN and CDR2 SYDVKM. The CDR3 has 16 amino acids. With V trimmed by 5 bases and J by 5 bases, 9 bases remained unmatched. This CDR3 is CASSQASGRVGETQYF. The CDR3 DNA reads TGTGCCAGCAGTCAAGCTAGCGGGAGGGTGGGGGAGACCCAGTACTTC.

The chain combines TRBV9 with TRBJ2-3; TRBD2 agrees at 14 bases. V shed 4 bases, J shed 2 bases, and the junction held 15 bases outside the gene matches. CDR1 SGDLS and CDR2 YYNGEE come from the germline V gene. This CDR3 is 20 amino acids long. The CDR3 nucleotides are TGTGCCAGCAGCCTCGAGACTAGCGGGAGGGGAAAGAGGAACACAGATACGCAGTATTTT. As protein: CASSLETSGRGKRNTDTQYF.

The chain recombines TRBV11-2 with TRBJ1-3; tentative D call: TRBD1 (5 bases). CDR1 and CDR2 from the germline V gene are SGHAT and FQNNGV. With 5 bases removed from V and 5 bases from J, the gap between germline ends came to 25 bases. This CDR3 spans 18 amino acids. This CDR3 reads CASSRGGWEPQERNTIYF. The CDR3 DNA sequence: TGTGCCAGCAGCCGGGGGGGATGGGAACCTCAAGAGAGAAACACCATATATTTT.

The chain uses TRBV18 and TRBJ2-1; 12 bases are shared with TRBD2. The CDR3 has 15 residues. V lost 6 bases and J lost 7; bases outside the gene matches: 7. From germline, CDR1 is KGHSH and CDR2 LQKENI. CDR3 in amino acids: CASSQAGTSGNEQFF. CDR3 DNA sequence: TGTGCCAGCTCCCAAGCCGGGACTAGCGGGAATGAGCAGTTCTTC.

This chain joins TRBV11-1 and TRBJ2-5, with 8 bases that match TRBD1. Trimming took 1 base from V and 7 from J; bases not matched to a gene: 5. The CDR3 runs 14 residues. The germline V gene encodes CDR1 SGHAT and CDR2 FQDESV (reference sequence). CDR3 nucleotide sequence: TGTGCCAGCAGCTTAGGTGGGACAGGAACGACCCAGTACTTC. Amino acids: CASSLGGTGTTQYF.

The chain links TRBV5-1 to TRBJ2-2; tentative D call: TRBD1 (5 bases). CDR3 size: 18 residues. Between the trimmed V and J ends, which lost 0 bases and 5 bases, there was a span of 20 bases. Per the germline V gene, CDR1 is SGHRS and CDR2 is YFSETQ. In nucleotides, the CDR3 is TGCGCCAGCAGCTTGGGACAGTTAGCTATAGGTGGGACCGGGGAGCTGTTTTTT. Amino acid sequence: CASSLGQLAIGGTGELFF.

The chain carries TRBV28 and TRBJ2-2; D gene ambiguous. The germline V gene has CDR1 MDHEN and CDR2 SYDVKM. This CDR3 contains 14 residues. V was pared by 4 bases and J by 2 bases, with 8 bases between. The CDR3 DNA follows: TGTGCCAGCAGTTCCCGGGTCAACACCGGGGAGCTGTTTTTT. This sequence encodes CASSSRVNTGELFF.

The chain employs TRBV28 and TRBJ1-2; 9 nucleotides align to TRBD1. The CDR3 runs 17 residues. V dropped 8 bases and J dropped 4; count of bases not matched to a gene: 17. Germline CDR1 MDHEN, CDR2 SYDVKM. Written as DNA, the CDR3 is TGTGCCAGCCTCGGGCCTCCGGACACAGGGGGCGCCTATGGCTACACCTTC. Protein sequence: CASLGPPDTGGAYGYTF.